This passage covers 7 T cell receptor beta chains from one sample sequenced in a study of control samples from healthy donors and cancer patients. Sequenced by immunoSEQ multiplex PCR; TCRdb stores in-frame clones only, minus some. The table has 120,000 or so clones, more than 70% seen once. Sequences were obtained from blood. The source of these receptors is a man aged 50 to 59 in good health.

V and J are TRBV24-1 and TRBJ2-6, with D perhaps matching TRBD1 (5 bases). CDR1 is KGHDR and CDR2 is SFDVKD in the germline V gene. The CDR3 is 16 amino acids. The V and J ends lost 2 bases and 0 bases respectively, with 7 bases between them. The CDR3 DNA reads as TGTGCCACCAGTGATTCGACAGTCTCTGGGGCCAACGTCCTGACTTTC. This encodes CATSDSTVSGANVLTF.

Only a few counts were recorded for this clone. The chain employs TRBV5-1 and TRBJ2-7; 8 nucleotides agree with TRBD2. V lost 2 bases to trimming and J lost 1 base; unmatched junction nucleotides: 5. The CDR3 is 15 residues long. Germline V lookup: CDR1 SGHRS, CDR2 YFSETQ. The CDR3 region has the DNA TGCGCCAGCAGCTTCGGAGCGGGGGCATCCTACGAGCAGTACTTC. Translating it yields CASSFGAGASYEQYF.

The gene calls are TRBV7-9 and TRBJ1-1; no reliable D call. Germline V gene lookup returns CDR1 SEHNR and CDR2 FQNEAQ (reference sequence). The V and J ends lost 5 bases and 7 bases respectively, with 5 bases between them. The CDR3 contains 10 residues. CDR3 bases: TGTGCCAGCAGCCTGGTTGAAGCTTTCTTT. Its translation is CASSLVEAFF.

The CDR3 nucleotides read TGTGCCAGCTCACCAAGCGGCGAGGGTGAAGCTTTCTTT. This sequence encodes CASSPSGEGEAFF. The chain combines TRBV18 with TRBJ1-1, with D unresolved. Germline V gives CDR1 KGHSH, CDR2 LQKENI. This CDR3 has 13 residues. The germline V and J ends were trimmed by 2 bases and 7 bases, with 11 bases remaining between them.

The chain joins TRBV9 to TRBJ1-2; D is unresolved. Trimming removed 1 base from V and 4 bases from J, with 8 bases in between. Looked up from germline, CDR1 is SGDLS and CDR2 is YYNGEE. This CDR3 is built from 13 residues. The CDR3 nucleotides read TGTGCCAGCAGCGTACAGGCGTCCTATGGCTACACCTTC. Translation: CASSVQASYGYTF.

The chain combines TRBV7-2 with TRBJ1-5; D unclear. Germline CDR1 reads SGHTA; CDR2 reads FQGNSA. V was trimmed by 1 base and J by 7 bases, leaving 8 bases between them. There are 13 residues in the CDR3. The CDR3: CASSLVGEQPQHF. CDR3 in DNA: TGTGCCAGCAGCTTAGTCGGGGAGCAGCCCCAGCATTTT.

The chain uses TRBV29-1 and TRBJ2-4; 10 bases fit TRBD2. Per germline, CDR1 SQVTM and CDR2 ANQGSEA. Losses at the gene ends were 4 bases for V and 12 bases for J; bases not matched to a gene: 6. The CDR3 is 12 amino acids. CDR3 protein: CSVGPAGGHQYF. The CDR3 DNA reads as TGCAGCGTTGGCCCAGCGGGGGGGCATCAGTACTTC.